Presented here are 5 T cell receptor beta chains from one specimen sequenced in a study of T-cell reconstitution after alpha-beta-depleted transplantation in children. A library of TCRbeta sequences, prepared with unique molecular identifiers, was generated. TCRdb reanalysed the PCR reads using MiXCR and keeps one entry per CDR3 protein. The data show some 600,000 distinct CDR3 sequences, with over 15% seen just once and 0.8% to 1.1% held by the top ten. The input for sequencing was PBMCs from the stem cell graft donor, taken from the stem cell graft. The source is a human donor who donated a stem cell graft to a child with acute myeloid leukemia.

This clonotype was observed a few times. V gene TRBV11-3 combines with J gene TRBJ2-3; TRBD2 matches 10 bases. Germline V gene sequence: CDR1 SGHNT, CDR2 YENEEA. This CDR3 region has 16 residues. The J segment lost 6 bases and the V segment lost 6 bases, leaving 12 bases of the junction unmatched. The CDR3 here is CASSYLNSGGSDTQYF. CDR3 DNA sequence: TGTGCCAGCAGTTACTTGAATAGCGGGGGGTCCGATACGCAGTATTTT.

This clonotype was seen ten or more times. This chain uses TRBV12-3 or TRBV12-4 with TRBJ2-1; D gene uncertain. V was cut by 5 bases and J by 10 bases, with 9 bases left in between. The CDR3 totals 11 residues. The DNA for the CDR3 is TGTGCCAGCAGTCCATGGTCCGAGCAGTTCTTC. This gives the protein CASSPWSEQFF.

About this clonotype: Given a much more abundant clone one base away, this may be a read error. The V call is TRBV5-4, the J call TRBJ2-5, with unresolved D. TRBJ2-1 explains the end of the DNA better; the J call may be wrong. Germline CDR1 reads SGHNT; CDR2 reads YYREEE (reference sequence). The CDR3 loop spans 11 amino acids. The CDR3 spells CASGTQETQFF. Written as DNA, the CDR3 is TGTGCCAGCGGTACCCAAGAGACCCAGTTCTTC.

The sample holds many counts of this clonotype. V and J are TRBV29-1 and TRBJ2-1; 7 bases fit TRBD1. The length of the CDR3 is 11 residues. The junction had 11 bases not matched to a gene; V was cut back by 6 bases and J by 15 bases. The V gene's germline CDR1 is SQVTM and CDR2 ANQGSEA. Here the CDR3 DNA reads TGCAGCGTCGATGACAGGGTGAATAGGTTCTTC. Amino acids: CSVDDRVNRFF.

The V call is TRBV10-1, the J call TRBJ2-1; a weak D match, TRBD2 (5 bases). V shed 0 bases and J shed 0 bases, with 12 bases lying between them. The CDR3 runs 17 residues. The germline V gene encodes CDR1 WNHNN and CDR2 SYGVQD (reference sequence). The CDR3 DNA follows: TGCGCCAGCAGTGAGTCGGACGTGGGGAGCTCCTACAATGAGCAGTTCTTC. Translation: CASSESDVGSSYNEQFF.